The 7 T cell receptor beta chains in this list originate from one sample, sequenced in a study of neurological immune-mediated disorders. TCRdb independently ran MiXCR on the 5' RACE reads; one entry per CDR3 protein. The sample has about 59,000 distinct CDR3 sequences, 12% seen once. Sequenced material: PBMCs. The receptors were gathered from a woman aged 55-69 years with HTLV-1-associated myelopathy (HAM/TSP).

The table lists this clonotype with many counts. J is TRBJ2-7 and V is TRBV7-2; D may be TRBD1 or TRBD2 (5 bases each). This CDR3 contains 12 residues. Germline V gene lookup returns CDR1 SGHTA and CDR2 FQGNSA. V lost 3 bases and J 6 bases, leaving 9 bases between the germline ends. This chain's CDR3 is CASSFPGAEQYF. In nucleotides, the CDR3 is TGTGCCAGCAGCTTCCCCGGGGCCGAGCAGTACTTC. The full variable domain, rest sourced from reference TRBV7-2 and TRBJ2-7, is GAGVSQSPSNKVTEKGKDVELRCDPISGHTALYWYRQSLGQGLEFLIYFQGNSAPDKSGLPSDRFSAERTGGSVSTLTIQRTQQEDSAVYLCASSFPGAEQYFGPGTRLTVT.

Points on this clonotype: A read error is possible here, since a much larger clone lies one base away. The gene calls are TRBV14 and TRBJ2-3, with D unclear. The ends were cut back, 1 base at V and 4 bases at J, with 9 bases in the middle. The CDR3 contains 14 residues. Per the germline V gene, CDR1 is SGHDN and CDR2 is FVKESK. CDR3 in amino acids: CASSQALMADTQYF. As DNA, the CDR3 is TGTGCCAGCAGCCAAGCGTTGATGGCAGATACGCAGTATTTT.

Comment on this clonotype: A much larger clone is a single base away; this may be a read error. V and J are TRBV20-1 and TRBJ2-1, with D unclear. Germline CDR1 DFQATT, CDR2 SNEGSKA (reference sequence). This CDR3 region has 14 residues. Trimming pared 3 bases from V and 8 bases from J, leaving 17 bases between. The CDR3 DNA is TGCAGTGCTAGCGGTCCCGCCCCGTACGATGAGCAGTTCTTC. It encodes CSASGPAPYDEQFF.

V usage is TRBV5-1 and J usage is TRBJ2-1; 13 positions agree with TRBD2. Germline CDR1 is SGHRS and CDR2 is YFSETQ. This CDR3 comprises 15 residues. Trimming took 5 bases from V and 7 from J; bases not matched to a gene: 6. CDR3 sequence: CASRRGLAGANEQFF. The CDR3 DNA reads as TGCGCCAGCAGACGAGGACTAGCGGGAGCGAATGAGCAGTTCTTC.

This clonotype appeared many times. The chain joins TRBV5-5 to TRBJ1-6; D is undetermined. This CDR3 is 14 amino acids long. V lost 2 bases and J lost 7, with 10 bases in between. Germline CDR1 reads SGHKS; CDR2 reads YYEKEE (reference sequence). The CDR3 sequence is CASSLRAGNSPLHF. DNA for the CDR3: TGTGCCAGCAGCTTAAGGGCAGGCAATTCACCCCTCCACTTT. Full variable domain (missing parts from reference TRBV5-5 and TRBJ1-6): DAGVTQSPTHLIKTRGQQVTLRCSPISGHKSVSWYQQVLGQGPQFIFQYYEKEERGRGNFPDRFSARQFPNYSSELNVNALLLGDSALYLCASSLRAGNSPLHFGNGTRLTVT.

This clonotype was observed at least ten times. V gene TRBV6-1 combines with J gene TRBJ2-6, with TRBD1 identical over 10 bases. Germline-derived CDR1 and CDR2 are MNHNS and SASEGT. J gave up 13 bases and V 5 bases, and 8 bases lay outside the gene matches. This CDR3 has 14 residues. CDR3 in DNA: TGTGCCAGCAGTCCAGGGACAGGGGTTCGGGTCCTGACTTTC. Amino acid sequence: CASSPGTGVRVLTF.

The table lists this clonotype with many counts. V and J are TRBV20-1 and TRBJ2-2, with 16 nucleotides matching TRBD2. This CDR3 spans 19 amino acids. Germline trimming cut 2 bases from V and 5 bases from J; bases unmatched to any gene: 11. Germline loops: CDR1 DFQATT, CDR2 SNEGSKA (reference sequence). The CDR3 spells CSARTSGLAGGLRTGELFF. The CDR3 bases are TGCAGTGCTAGAACCTCGGGACTAGCGGGAGGGTTACGGACCGGGGAGCTGTTTTTT.